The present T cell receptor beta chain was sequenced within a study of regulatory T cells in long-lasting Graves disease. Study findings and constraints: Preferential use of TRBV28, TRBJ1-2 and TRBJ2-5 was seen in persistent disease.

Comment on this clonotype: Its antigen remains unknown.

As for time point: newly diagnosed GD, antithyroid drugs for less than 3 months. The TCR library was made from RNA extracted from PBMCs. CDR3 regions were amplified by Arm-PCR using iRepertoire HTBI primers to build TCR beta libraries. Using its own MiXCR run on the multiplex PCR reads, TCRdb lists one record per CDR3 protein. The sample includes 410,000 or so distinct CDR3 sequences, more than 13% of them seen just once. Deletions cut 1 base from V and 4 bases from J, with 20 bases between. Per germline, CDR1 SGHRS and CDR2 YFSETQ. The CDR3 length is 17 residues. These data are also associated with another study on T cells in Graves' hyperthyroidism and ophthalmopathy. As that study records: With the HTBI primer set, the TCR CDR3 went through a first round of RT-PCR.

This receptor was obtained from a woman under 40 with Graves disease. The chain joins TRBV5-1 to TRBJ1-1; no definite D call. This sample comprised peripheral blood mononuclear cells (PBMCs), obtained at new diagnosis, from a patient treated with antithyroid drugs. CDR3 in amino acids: CASSLNVRSSGSTEAFF. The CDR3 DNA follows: TGCGCCAGCAGCTTGAACGTGAGGAGCTCCGGGAGCACTGAAGCTTTCTTT.